Below, 12 T cell receptor beta chains from the same sample are listed, as sequenced in a study of cytomegalovirus exposure and HLA in healthy donors. Primers for the PCR totalled 60 Vbeta and 13 Jbeta. Some clones are missing from TCRdb's copy, which holds only in-frame ones; the method was immunoSEQ multiplex PCR. This sample's table reports tens of thousands of clones. Specimen: PBMCs. Source of these receptors: a woman in her twenties or thirties in good health and CMV-seronegative.

The chain uses TRBV7-3 and TRBJ2-7; D perhaps matches TRBD2 (6 bases). Germline V gene lookup returns CDR1 SGHTA and CDR2 FQGTGA. V was pared by 2 bases and J by 5 bases, with 13 bases between. The CDR3 has 14 residues. CDR3 residues: CASSLGGSFHEQYF. The CDR3 DNA is TGTGCCAGCAGCTTAGGGGGGAGTTTCCACGAGCAGTACTTC.

CDR3 sequence: CASSYLTGLGNQPQHF. The CDR3 DNA is TGTGCCAGCAGTTACTTGACAGGCCTGGGGAATCAGCCCCAGCATTTT. V usage is TRBV6-6 and J usage is TRBJ1-5, with a weak D call TRBD1 (6 bases). V was shortened by 1 base and J by 4 bases, with 14 bases between the two germline ends. CDR1 MNHNY and CDR2 SVGAGI come from the germline V gene (reference sequence). The CDR3 totals 16 residues.

The gene calls are TRBV5-1 and TRBJ2-1; 8 bases align to TRBD2. The V gene's germline CDR1 is SGHRS and CDR2 YFSETQ. Trimming at V came to 7 bases and at J to 4 bases, leaving 13 bases not matched to a gene. This CDR3 has 16 residues. DNA of the CDR3: TGCGCCAGCGAGCCAGCCCCTAGCGGGCCTTACAATGAGCAGTTCTTC. Translating gives CASEPAPSGPYNEQFF. Full variable domain (remainder filled in from reference TRBV5-1 and TRBJ2-1): KAGVTQTPRYLIKTRGQQVTLSCSPISGHRSVSWYQQTPGQGLQFLFEYFSETQRNKGNFPGRFSGRQFSNSRSEMNVSTLELGDSALYLCASEPAPSGPYNEQFFGPGTRLTVL.

This chain uses TRBV7-9 with TRBJ2-3; D gene uncertain. V was trimmed by 2 bases and J by 2 bases, leaving 11 bases between them. In germline, CDR1 is SEHNR, CDR2 FQNEAQ (reference sequence). CDR3 length: 15 amino acids. DNA of the CDR3: TGTGCCAGCAGCTTATCACAAGCGAACACAGATACGCAGTATTTT. Translated, it gives CASSLSQANTDTQYF.

This chain links TRBV19 with TRBJ2-1; 9 nucleotides match TRBD2. This CDR3 spans 15 amino acids. The ends lost 4 bases at V and 7 bases at J; junction bases unmatched: 8. Germline assignment: CDR1 LNHDA and CDR2 SQIVND (reference sequence). The CDR3 bases are TGTGCCAGTAGTACCCGACTAGCGGAGGGGAATGAGCAGTTCTTC. Amino acids: CASSTRLAEGNEQFF.

This chain connects TRBV29-1 to TRBJ2-5, with 7 nucleotides matching TRBD1. The V segment lost 6 bases and the J segment 4 bases; nucleotides outside the gene matches: 8. Per the germline V gene, CDR1 is SQVTM and CDR2 is ANQGSEA. CDR3 length: 13 amino acids. Here the CDR3 DNA reads TGCAGCGTCACCCTACGGGACAGAGAGACCCAGTACTTC. Translated: CSVTLRDRETQYF.

The V gene is TRBV28, the J gene TRBJ2-2, with 7 nucleotides matching TRBD2. The ends lost 5 bases at V and 3 bases at J; junction bases unmatched: 6. CDR3 length: 15 amino acids. Germline lookup yields CDR1 MDHEN and CDR2 SYDVKM. The CDR3 DNA reads as TGTGCCAGCAGTCTGGGAGGGTCGTACACCGGGGAGCTGTTTTTT. Protein: CASSLGGSYTGELFF.

The rearrangement links TRBV5-1 to TRBJ2-1; 8 nucleotides match TRBD1. Germline CDR1 and CDR2: SGHRS and YFSETQ. V was clipped by 2 bases and J by 5 bases; unmatched bases: 15. The length of the CDR3 is 18 residues. DNA for the CDR3: TGCGCCAGCAGCTTCGACAGGGGTTCCGCGCTGCCGAACAATGAGCAGTTCTTC. It specifies CASSFDRGSALPNNEQFF. Filled out from reference TRBV5-1 and TRBJ2-1, the complete variable domain reads KAGVTQTPRYLIKTRGQQVTLSCSPISGHRSVSWYQQTPGQGLQFLFEYFSETQRNKGNFPGRFSGRQFSNSRSEMNVSTLELGDSALYLCASSFDRGSALPNNEQFFGPGTRLTVL.

This chain connects TRBV4-2 to TRBJ2-7; 9 nucleotides line up with TRBD2. The CDR3 sequence is 16 residues long. Germline CDR1 is LGHNA and CDR2 is YNFKEQ. Trimming took 0 bases from V and 4 from J; bases not matched to a gene: 7. DNA for the CDR3: TGTGCCAGCAGCCAAGAGTTGGCGGGGGGGATTTACGAGCAGTACTTC. It translates to CASSQELAGGIYEQYF.

This rearrangement joins TRBV28 to TRBJ2-7, with D perhaps matching TRBD2 (5 bases). The germline CDR1 and CDR2 sequences are MDHEN and SYDVKM. V lost 4 bases, J lost 2 bases, and 6 bases lay in between. The CDR3 runs 12 residues. The CDR3 bases are TGTGCCAGCAGTTCGGGAACCTACGAGCAGTACTTC. It is translated as CASSSGTYEQYF. The complete variable domain, with remaining parts taken from reference TRBV28 and TRBJ2-7, reads DVKVTQSSRYLVKRTGEKVFLECVQDMDHENMFWYRQDPGLGLRLIYFSYDVKMKEKGDIPEGYSVSREKKERFSLILESASTNQTSMYLCASSSGTYEQYFGPGTRLTVT.

Here the CDR3 DNA reads TGTGCCAGTAGTGCCCAACTAGCCCCCGGGGAGCTGTTTTTT. Protein product: CASSAQLAPGELFF. The chain combines TRBV19 with TRBJ2-2, with a tentative D call TRBD2 (6 bases). The V and J ends lost 5 bases and 6 bases respectively, with 13 bases between them. Germline CDR1 reads LNHDA; CDR2 reads SQIVND (reference sequence). The CDR3 covers 14 residues. The entire variable domain, with the rest obtained from reference TRBV19 and TRBJ2-2, is as follows: DGGITQSPKYLFRKEGQNVTLSCEQNLNHDAMYWYRQDPGQGLRLIYYSQIVNDFQKGDIAEGYSVSREKKESFPLTVTSAQKNPTAFYLCASSAQLAPGELFFGEGSRLTVL.

V usage is TRBV6-6 and J usage is TRBJ1-2, with D possibly matching TRBD1 (6 bases). Between the trimmed V and J ends, which lost 5 bases and 8 bases, there was a span of 15 bases. Per germline, CDR1 MNHNY and CDR2 SVGAGI (reference sequence). The CDR3 extends over 13 amino acids. The CDR3 sequence is CASSDQNRVGYTF. In DNA, the CDR3 is TGTGCCAGCAGTGACCAAAACAGGGTCGGCTACACCTTC.